Ten or more counts support the clone carrying this T cell receptor (beta chain). Its antigen remains unknown. The sample, around 10 milliliters of peripheral blood, was drawn from each donor. Trimming removed 6 bases at V and 9 bases at J, with 12 bases between. The CDR3 extends over 12 amino acids. CDR1 is MNHEY, CDR2 SVGEGT, per germline. Primed by a sample-barcoded 5' primer and a J-beta primer mix, a second PCR proceeded for about 6 to 12 cycles. TCRdb re-called the 5' RACE reads with MiXCR, one entry per CDR3 protein. The sample includes some 880,000 distinct CDR3 sequences, around 36% of them seen just once. The sample comes from a study of blood T cells in healthy people across ages. Whole-study results and caveats: TCR beta diversity was tightly associated with the proportion of naive T cells. Across the age range, TCR beta diversity per million T cells fell in a roughly linear way.

Sequenced input: blood. The TCR originated in a man in his late teens or twenties in good health. J is TRBJ2-1 and V is TRBV6-2 or TRBV6-3, with D uncertain. In DNA, the CDR3 is TGTGCCAGCAGCCCCCCTTTGGGTGAGCAGTTCTTC. This sequence encodes CASSPPLGEQFF.